This note documents a single TCR beta chain sequence. The data were taken from a study of technical replicates of blood from a few donors. The germline V gene has CDR1 MNHEY and CDR2 SVGAGI. The J segment lost 8 bases and the V segment lost 8 bases, leaving 9 bases of the junction unmatched. The CDR3 spans 12 residues. This table comes from immunoSEQ multiplex PCR, and its TCRdb copy is limited to in-frame clones, with some not included. The data contain some 11,000 clones, approximately 94% of them singletons. The V and J genes are TRBV6-5 and TRBJ2-7; 7 nucleotides line up with TRBD2. The sample was PBMCs. This receptor was identified in a human donor in good health. DNA of the CDR3: TGTGCCAGCGGAAAGCGGGGATACCAGCAGTACTTC. Its translation: CASGKRGYQQYF.